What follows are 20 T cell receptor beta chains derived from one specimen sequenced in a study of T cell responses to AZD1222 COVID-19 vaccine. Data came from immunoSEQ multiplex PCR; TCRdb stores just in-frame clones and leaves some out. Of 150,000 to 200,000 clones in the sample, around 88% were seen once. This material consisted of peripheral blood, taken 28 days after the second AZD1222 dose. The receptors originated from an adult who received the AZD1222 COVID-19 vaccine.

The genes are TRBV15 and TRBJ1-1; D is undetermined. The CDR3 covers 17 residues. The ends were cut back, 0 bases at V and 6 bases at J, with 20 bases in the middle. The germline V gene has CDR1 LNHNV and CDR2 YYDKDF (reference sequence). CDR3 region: CATSRDLRANKRPEAFF. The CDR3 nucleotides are TGTGCCACCAGCAGAGATCTTCGGGCCAACAAAAGACCTGAAGCTTTCTTT.

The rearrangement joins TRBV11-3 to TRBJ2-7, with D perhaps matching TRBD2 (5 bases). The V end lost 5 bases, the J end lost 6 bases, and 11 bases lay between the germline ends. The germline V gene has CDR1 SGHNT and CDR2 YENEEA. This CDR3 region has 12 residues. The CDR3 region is CASSARGLEQYF. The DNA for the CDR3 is TGTGCCAGCAGCGCACGGGGTCTCGAGCAGTACTTC.

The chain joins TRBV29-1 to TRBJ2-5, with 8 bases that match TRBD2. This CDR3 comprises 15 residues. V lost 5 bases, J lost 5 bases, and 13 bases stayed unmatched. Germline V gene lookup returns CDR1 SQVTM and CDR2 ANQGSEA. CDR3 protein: CSVLYLRGAAETQYF. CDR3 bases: TGCAGCGTTCTGTATTTGCGGGGGGCCGCTGAGACCCAGTACTTC.

As DNA, the CDR3 is TGTGCCAGCAGCTTAGGGCGGCAGGGGGCCCCTCAGCCCCAGCATTTT. Protein: CASSLGRQGAPQPQHF. V is TRBV7-2 and J is TRBJ1-5; 8 bases agree with TRBD1. Trimming took 1 base from V and 6 from J; bases not matched to a gene: 8. Germline values: CDR1 SGHTA, CDR2 FQGNSA. This CDR3 comprises 16 residues. Variable domain in full (rest from reference TRBV7-2 and TRBJ1-5): GAGVSQSPSNKVTEKGKDVELRCDPISGHTALYWYRQSLGQGLEFLIYFQGNSAPDKSGLPSDRFSAERTGGSVSTLTIQRTQQEDSAVYLCASSLGRQGAPQPQHFGDGTRLSIL.

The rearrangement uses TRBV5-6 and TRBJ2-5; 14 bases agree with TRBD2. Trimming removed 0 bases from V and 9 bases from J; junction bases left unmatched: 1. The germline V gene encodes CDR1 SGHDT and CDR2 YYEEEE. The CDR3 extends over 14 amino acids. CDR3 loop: CASSLGLAGGAQYF. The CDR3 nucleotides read TGTGCCAGCAGCTTGGGACTAGCGGGGGGGGCCCAGTACTTC.

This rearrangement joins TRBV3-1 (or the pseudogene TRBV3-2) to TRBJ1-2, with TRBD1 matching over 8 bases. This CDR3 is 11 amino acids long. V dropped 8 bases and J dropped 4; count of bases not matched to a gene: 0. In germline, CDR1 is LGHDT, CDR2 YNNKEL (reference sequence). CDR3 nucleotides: TGTGCCAGCGGACAGGGCTATGGCTACACCTTC. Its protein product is CASGQGYGYTF.

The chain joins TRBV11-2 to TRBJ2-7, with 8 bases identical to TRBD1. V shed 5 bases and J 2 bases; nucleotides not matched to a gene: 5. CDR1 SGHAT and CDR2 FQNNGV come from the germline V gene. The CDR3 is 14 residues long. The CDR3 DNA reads TGTGCCAGCAGCCCTCCAGGGGGCCCCTACGAGCAGTACTTC. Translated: CASSPPGGPYEQYF.

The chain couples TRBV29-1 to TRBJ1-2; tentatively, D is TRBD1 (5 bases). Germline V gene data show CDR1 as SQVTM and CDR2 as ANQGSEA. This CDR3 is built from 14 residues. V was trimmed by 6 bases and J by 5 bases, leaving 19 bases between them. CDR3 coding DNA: TGCAGCGTCCTACCGCGGGGTTCAGGGTATGGCTACACCTTC. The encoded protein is CSVLPRGSGYGYTF.

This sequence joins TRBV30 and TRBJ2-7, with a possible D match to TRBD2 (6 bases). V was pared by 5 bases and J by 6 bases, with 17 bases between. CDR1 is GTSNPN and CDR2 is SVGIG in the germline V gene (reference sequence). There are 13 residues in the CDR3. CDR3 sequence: CAWLEGGRGEQYF. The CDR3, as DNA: TGTGCCTGGCTGGAGGGTGGCCGGGGCGAGCAGTACTTC.

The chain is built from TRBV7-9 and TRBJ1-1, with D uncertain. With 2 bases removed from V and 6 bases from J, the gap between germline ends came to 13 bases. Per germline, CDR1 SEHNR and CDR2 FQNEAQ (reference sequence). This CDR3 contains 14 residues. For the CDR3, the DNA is TGTGCCAGCAGCTTAAGCCTTGATGGCCCTGAAGCTTTCTTT. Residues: CASSLSLDGPEAFF. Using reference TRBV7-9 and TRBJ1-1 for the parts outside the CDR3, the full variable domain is DTGVSQNPRHKITKRGQNVTFRCDPISEHNRLYWYRQTLGQGPEFLTYFQNEAQLEKSRLLSDRFSAERPKGSFSTLEIQRTEQGDSAMYLCASSLSLDGPEAFFGQGTRLTVV.

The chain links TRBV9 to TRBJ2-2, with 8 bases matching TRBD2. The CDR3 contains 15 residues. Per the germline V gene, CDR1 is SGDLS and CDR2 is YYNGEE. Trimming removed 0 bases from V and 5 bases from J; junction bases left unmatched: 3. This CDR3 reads CASSVAIAGTGELFF. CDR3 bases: TGTGCCAGCAGCGTAGCCATAGCGGGGACCGGGGAGCTGTTTTTT.

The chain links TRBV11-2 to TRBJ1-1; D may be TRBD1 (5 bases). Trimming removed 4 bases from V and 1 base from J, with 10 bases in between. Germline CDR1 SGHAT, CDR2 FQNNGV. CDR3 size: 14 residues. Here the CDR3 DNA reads TGTGCCAGCAGCTCATCGACAGCGAACACTGAAGCTTTCTTT. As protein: CASSSSTANTEAFF.

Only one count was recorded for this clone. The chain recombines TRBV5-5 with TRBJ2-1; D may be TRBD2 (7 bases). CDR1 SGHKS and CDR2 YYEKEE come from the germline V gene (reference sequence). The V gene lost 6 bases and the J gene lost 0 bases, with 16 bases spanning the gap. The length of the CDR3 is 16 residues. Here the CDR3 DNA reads TGTGCCAGCAACTTCGGGGGGCCGAGCTCCTACAATGAGCAGTTCTTC. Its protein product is CASNFGGPSSYNEQFF.

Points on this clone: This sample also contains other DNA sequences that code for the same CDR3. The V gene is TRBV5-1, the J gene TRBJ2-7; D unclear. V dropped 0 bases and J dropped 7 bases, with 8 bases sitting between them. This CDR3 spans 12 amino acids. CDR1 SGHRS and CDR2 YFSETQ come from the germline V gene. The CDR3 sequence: CASSLGGREQYF. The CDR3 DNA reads TGCGCCAGCAGCTTGGGGGGTAGGGAGCAGTACTTC.

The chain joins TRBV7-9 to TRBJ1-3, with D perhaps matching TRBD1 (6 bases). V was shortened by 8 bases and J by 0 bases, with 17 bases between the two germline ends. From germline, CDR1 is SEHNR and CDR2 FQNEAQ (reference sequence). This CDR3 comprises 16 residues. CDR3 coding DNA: TGTGCCAGCTCTCCTCCAGGGGCCTCCTCTGGAAACACCATATATTTT. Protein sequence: CASSPPGASSGNTIYF.

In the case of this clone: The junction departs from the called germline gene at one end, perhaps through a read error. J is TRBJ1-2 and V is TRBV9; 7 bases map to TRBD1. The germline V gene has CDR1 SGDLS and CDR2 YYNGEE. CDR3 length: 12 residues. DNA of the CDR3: TGTGCCAGCAGCGTAGGGGACAGTGGGCCTTACTTC. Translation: CASSVGDSGPYF.

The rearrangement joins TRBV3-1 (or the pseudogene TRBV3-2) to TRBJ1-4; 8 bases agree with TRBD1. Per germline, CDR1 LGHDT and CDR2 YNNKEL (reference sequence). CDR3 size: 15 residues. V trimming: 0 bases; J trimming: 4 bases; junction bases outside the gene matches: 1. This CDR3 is CASSQDGTGNEKLFF. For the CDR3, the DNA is TGTGCCAGCAGCCAAGACGGGACAGGTAATGAAAAACTGTTTTTT.

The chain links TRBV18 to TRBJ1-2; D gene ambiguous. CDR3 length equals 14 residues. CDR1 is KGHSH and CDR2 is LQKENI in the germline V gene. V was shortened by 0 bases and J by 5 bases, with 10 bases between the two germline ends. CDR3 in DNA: TGTGCCAGCTCACCACCGTCCTCGATTTATGGCTACACCTTC. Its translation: CASSPPSSIYGYTF.

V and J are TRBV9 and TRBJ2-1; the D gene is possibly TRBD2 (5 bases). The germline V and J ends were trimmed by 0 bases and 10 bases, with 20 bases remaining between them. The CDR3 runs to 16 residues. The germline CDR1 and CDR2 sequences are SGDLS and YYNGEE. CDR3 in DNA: TGTGCCAGCAGCGTAGGGGCTAGCCCTTTTCTTGACGAGCAGTTCTTC. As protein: CASSVGASPFLDEQFF.

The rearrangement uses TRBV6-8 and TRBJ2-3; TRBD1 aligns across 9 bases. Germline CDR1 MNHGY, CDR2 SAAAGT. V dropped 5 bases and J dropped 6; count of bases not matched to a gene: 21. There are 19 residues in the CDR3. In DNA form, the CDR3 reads TGTGCCAGCAGTGGGTTCCCGGGACAGGGATCAGGCTCTCCGGATACGCAGTATTTT. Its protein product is CASSGFPGQGSGSPDTQYF.